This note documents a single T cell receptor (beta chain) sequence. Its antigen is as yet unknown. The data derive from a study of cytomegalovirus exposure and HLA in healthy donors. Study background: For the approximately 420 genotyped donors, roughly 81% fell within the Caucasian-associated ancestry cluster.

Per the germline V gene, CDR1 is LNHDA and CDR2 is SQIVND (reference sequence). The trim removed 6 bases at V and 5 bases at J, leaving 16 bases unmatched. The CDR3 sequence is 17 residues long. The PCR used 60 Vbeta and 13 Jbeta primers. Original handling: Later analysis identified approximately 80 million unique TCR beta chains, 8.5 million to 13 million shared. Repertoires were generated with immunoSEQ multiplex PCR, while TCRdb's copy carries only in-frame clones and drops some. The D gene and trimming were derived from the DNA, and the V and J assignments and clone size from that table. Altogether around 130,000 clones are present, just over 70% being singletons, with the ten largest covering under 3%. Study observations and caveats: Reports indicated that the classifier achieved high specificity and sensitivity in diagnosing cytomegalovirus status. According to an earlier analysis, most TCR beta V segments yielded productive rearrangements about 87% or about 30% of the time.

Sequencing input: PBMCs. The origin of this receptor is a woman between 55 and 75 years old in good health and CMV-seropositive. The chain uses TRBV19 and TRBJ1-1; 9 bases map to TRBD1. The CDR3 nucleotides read TGTGCCAGTAGGACGTCACAGGGGGCGAGGTCCGGGACTGAAGCTTTCTTT. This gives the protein CASRTSQGARSGTEAFF.